This T cell receptor beta chain appears in the sequencing data of a study of blood T cell repertoires in COVID-19. V gave up 3 bases and J gave up 13 bases; unmatched junction bases: 15. The germline CDR1 and CDR2 sequences are SGHRS and YFSETQ. The CDR3 is 15 residues long. Only in-frame clones appear in the TCRdb table, and some are missing; sequencing was by immunoSEQ multiplex PCR. This repertoire shows more than 200,000 clones, approximately 87% found once; its top ten account for 2% to 3%. The sequence derives from a woman in her seventies with active or convalescent COVID-19. Specimen: peripheral blood. This chain uses TRBV5-1 with TRBJ2-5; 10 nucleotides align to TRBD2. CDR3: CASSSLPAGGTMRYF. As DNA, the CDR3 is TGCGCCAGCAGCTCCCTCCCAGCGGGAGGGACAATGCGGTACTTC.